These 5 T cell receptor beta chains share one sample of origin, sequenced in a study of beta chain features in type 1 diabetes. The whole isolated RNA underwent reverse transcription, so sequencing captured expressed TCRB transcripts. Clones were sequenced by immunoSEQ multiplex PCR, and TCRdb holds only the in-frame ones, with some missing. The sample yields about 620,000 clones, roughly a sixth seen once. The sample consisted of naive CD4+ T cells from blood. These receptors all come from a man aged 18 to 29 in good health.

This clone was observed a handful of times. This CDR3 is also generated by other DNA sequences in the sample. The chain recombines TRBV18 with TRBJ1-1; D is unclear. Trimming took off 1 base at V and 2 bases at J, with 2 bases between the two ends. Germline loops: CDR1 KGHSH, CDR2 LQKENI. This CDR3 has 12 residues. DNA of the CDR3: TGTGCCAGCTCACCACGAAACACTGAAGCTTTCTTT. Its translation: CASSPRNTEAFF.

This chain joins TRBV4-1 and TRBJ2-3; D unresolved. This CDR3 is built from 13 residues. Between the trimmed V and J ends, which lost 4 bases and 7 bases, there was a span of 12 bases. Germline assignment: CDR1 MGHRA and CDR2 YSYEKL. The CDR3 DNA is TGCGCCAGCAGCCTTGTGAGACGGAATACGCAGTATTTT. Its protein is CASSLVRRNTQYF.

The sample holds a few counts of this clone. The genes are TRBV29-1 and TRBJ1-1; D is uncertain. Trimming cost V 4 bases and J 3 bases, with 12 bases left between them. This CDR3 is 13 amino acids long. CDR1 is SQVTM and CDR2 is ANQGSEA in the germline V gene. The CDR3 here is CSVVRAFDTEAFF. The DNA of the CDR3 is TGCAGCGTTGTTAGGGCATTCGACACTGAAGCTTTCTTT.

This rearrangement joins TRBV13 to TRBJ2-2, with 9 bases fitting TRBD1. The germline V gene encodes CDR1 PRHDT and CDR2 FYEKMQ (reference sequence). J gave up 2 bases and V 5 bases, and 6 bases lay outside the gene matches. This CDR3 contains 16 residues. The DNA for the CDR3 is TGTGCCAGCAGCCCCAGACAGGGGGTAAACACCGGGGAGCTGTTTTTT. Translating it yields CASSPRQGVNTGELFF.

The rearrangement links TRBV4-1 to TRBJ2-7; 11 nucleotides agree with TRBD1. The V and J ends lost 2 bases and 3 bases, in that order; junction bases with no gene match: 3. Germline CDR1 reads MGHRA; CDR2 reads YSYEKL. The CDR3 runs to 15 residues. The CDR3 DNA follows: TGCGCCAGCAGCCAATTCGGGACAGGGGGCTACGAGCAGTACTTC. Its protein product is CASSQFGTGGYEQYF.